This T cell receptor (beta chain) was sequenced for a study of CD8 T cells in Susac syndrome (dated by TCRdb to the late 2010s). About the full investigation: Repertoire sequencing was used to test whether CD8+ T cell activation and differentiation in Susac syndrome was antigen driven.

The CDR3 goes from the cysteine to the phenylalanine over 11 residues. The entry retains the CDR3 DNA only, 33 bases that are in frame from base 1. CDR1 and CDR2, per the germline V gene (reference sequence), are SEHNR and FQNEAQ. V is pared back by 3 bases and J by 12 bases, with 11 bases lying between the germline termini. Peripheral blood CD8+ and CD4+ T cells from healthy donors, Susac syndrome patients and multiple sclerosis patients were profiled using high-throughput TCR beta sequencing. Treatment-naive patients with stable or active relapsing-remitting disease fulfilling revised McDonald criteria were used as multiple sclerosis controls. Bulk CD8+ and CD4+ T cells were purified by magnetic negative isolation, whereas CD8+ TEMRA cells were enriched by FACS. Blood was collected in EDTA tubes and processed within 24 hours, with PBMCs isolated through density gradient centrifugation. PBMCs intended for TCR sequencing were cryopreserved in liquid nitrogen and thawed later in a water bath at 37 degrees C. The sorted or isolated CD4+, CD8+ and CD8+ TEMRA cells had a purity of 90% or higher.

RNA was extracted using the RNeasy kit, and about 0.45 to 1 ug of the RNA was reverse transcribed with random hexamers. The immunoSEQ multiplex PCR assay, covering 54 Vbeta and 13 Jbeta segments, was used to amplify TCR beta CDR3 regions. PCR amplification bias was corrected using a synthetic template baseline for primer optimization and computational correction. The original methods were these. Reads were annotated to V, D and J genes according to IMGT and were analyzed with immunoSEQ Analyzer, with only productive sequences retained. To calculate clonality, Shannon entropy was normalized by log2 of the number of productive unique sequences and then subtracted from one. Public and private clones were assessed among the 100 most prevalent clones of each patient and control. Susac-specific clones were defined as absent from healthy and MS cohorts, 800 to 1,200 published viral clones and other ImmuneACCESS disease sequences. TCRdb took the public reads, trimmed them with fastp at Q25, ran MiXCR for clone calling and kept in-frame beta chains. Each CDR3 protein appears once, grouped with its most common genes and DNA. TCRdb assigned the V and J calls; the authors' analysis was not used. The sample table records approximately 200,000 distinct CDR3 sequences; about 96% of these occur just once. The top ten clones comprise about 0.096% of the sample.

Concerning this clonotype: It has no known antigen specificity. No clone much larger than this one lies a single base away; base qualities are absent.

What the study reported, not specific to this receptor: The TCR sequencing and HLA analysis was acknowledged to have included a relatively small number of individuals.

This chain is built from TRBV7-9 and TRBJ1-2; the D gene lacks a confident call. The receptor comes from a human donor with multiple sclerosis. Material for sequencing was CD4+ T cells from PBMCs. The sequence in DNA is TGTGCCAGCAGCTTTTTCTCAGAGCACACCTTC. Translated, this is CASSFFSEHTF. Supplemented by the reference TRBV7-9 and TRBJ1-2 proteins around the CDR3, the complete variable domain is DTGVSQNPRHKITKRGQNVTFRCDPISEHNRLYWYRQTLGQGPEFLTYFQNEAQLEKSRLLSDRFSAERPKGSFSTLEIQRTEQGDSAMYLCASSFFSEHTFGSGTRLTVV.